Given below is one T cell receptor beta chain in context. The sample comes from a study of blood T cell repertoires in COVID-19. For the study at large: Acute-phase and convalescent COVID-19 samples originated in the United States, Italy and Spain.

This table comes from immunoSEQ multiplex PCR, and its TCRdb copy is limited to in-frame clones, with some not included. This table has around 190,000 clones, roughly 80% appearing once. In germline, CDR1 is KGHDR, CDR2 SFDVKD. V lost 5 bases and J 0 bases, leaving 4 bases between the germline ends. This CDR3 is built from 13 residues. The sample consisted of peripheral blood. The receptor was derived from a man aged 55 to 69 with acute or convalescent COVID-19. The genes are TRBV24-1 and TRBJ1-5; D not certain. CDR3 sequence reads: CATSGDSNQPQHF. The CDR3 bases are TGTGCCACCAGTGGAGATAGCAATCAGCCCCAGCATTTT.